The subject of this entry is one TCR beta chain. The data were taken from a study of blood T cell repertoires in COVID-19. Study-level information: Some COVID-19 samples were acute and others convalescent; all came from the United States, Italy and Spain.

V was shortened by 5 bases and J by 1 base, with 11 bases between the two germline ends. This CDR3 region has 14 residues. Germline values: CDR1 SGHNT, CDR2 YENEEA. Per the original methods: Amplifying reference gene primers gave estimates of nucleated cell counts. Only in-frame clones appear in the TCRdb table, and some are missing; sequencing was by immunoSEQ multiplex PCR. V and J calls and clone size are copied from that table; D and trimming were computed from the DNA. This table holds about 170,000 clones, 75% to 90% found once. In Cohort 3, a recovered donor had either two negative PCRs, clearance, or symptom resolution.

Sequences were obtained from PBMCs or T cells enriched from blood (not recorded which). The chain couples TRBV11-3 to TRBJ2-5; the D is unclear. This TCR came from a woman aged 45-59 years who had recovered from COVID-19. CDR3 nucleotides: TGTGCCAGCAGCCCCATGAATAGCCAAGAGACCCAGTACTTC. Translated, it gives CASSPMNSQETQYF.